This T cell receptor (beta chain) is from a study of OX40 agonist ivuxolimab in advanced cancers. Study outcomes and limitations: Partial responders receiving 0.1-3.0 mg/kg showed among the lowest clonal expansion.

Assay: immunoSEQ multiplex PCR; the TCRdb copy retains only in-frame clones and omits some. The sample has just under 65,000 clones; 84% are singletons. The junction had 7 bases not matched to a gene; V was cut back by 6 bases and J by 2 bases. The length of the CDR3 is 14 residues. The V gene's germline CDR1 is MNHEY and CDR2 SVGAGI. Remarks on this clone: The antigen is unknown.

The TCR was taken from an adult with an advanced solid tumor such as melanoma, head and neck, liver or kidney cancer. The source was CD4+ or CD8+ T cells sorted from blood, collected in a trial of the OX40 agonist ivuxolimab. The J gene is TRBJ2-7, the V gene TRBV6-5; TRBD1 matches 7 bases. The CDR3 region is CASRRDSPPYEQYF. In DNA, the CDR3 is TGTGCCAGCAGGAGGGACAGCCCGCCCTACGAGCAGTACTTC.